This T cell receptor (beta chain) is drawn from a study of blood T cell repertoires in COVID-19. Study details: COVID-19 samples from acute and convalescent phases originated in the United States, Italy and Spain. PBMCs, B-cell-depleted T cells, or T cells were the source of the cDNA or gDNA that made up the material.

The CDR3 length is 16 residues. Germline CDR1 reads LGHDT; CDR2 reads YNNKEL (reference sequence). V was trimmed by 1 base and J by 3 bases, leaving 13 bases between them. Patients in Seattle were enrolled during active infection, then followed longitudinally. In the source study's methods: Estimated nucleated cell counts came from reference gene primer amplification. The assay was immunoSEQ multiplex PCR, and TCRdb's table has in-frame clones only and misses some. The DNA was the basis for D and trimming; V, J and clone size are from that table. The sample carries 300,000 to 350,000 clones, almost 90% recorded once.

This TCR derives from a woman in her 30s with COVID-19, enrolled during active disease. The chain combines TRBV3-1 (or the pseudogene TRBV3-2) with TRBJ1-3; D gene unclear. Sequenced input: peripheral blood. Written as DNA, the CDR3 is TGTGCCAGCAGCCAAGTGGTTGCGAAAAGTGGAAACACCATATATTTT. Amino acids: CASSQVVAKSGNTIYF.